This TCR beta chain comes out of a study of T cell responses to AZD1222 COVID-19 vaccine. Sequenced by immunoSEQ multiplex PCR; TCRdb stores in-frame clones only, minus some. The table has 150,000 to 200,000 clones, more than 75% seen once; the top ten hold 0.99%. Trimming cost V 5 bases and J 2 bases, with 13 bases left between them. The CDR3 contains 15 residues. Germline CDR1 is MNHNS and CDR2 is SASEGT. In regard to this clone: Its antigen is not known.

General study results and limits: Distributed over spike, vaccine-associated CD4 TCRs predominated at 160-218 and 743-854.

The rearrangement links TRBV6-1 to TRBJ1-3; D call uncertain. The TCR was taken from an adult in good health. This material consisted of peripheral blood, taken on day 0 of AZD1222 vaccination. The CDR3 DNA is TGTGCCAGCAGTTCCCGTGTTCAGCCTGGAAACACCATATATTTT. Protein product: CASSSRVQPGNTIYF.